This TCR beta chain stems from a study of T cell responses to AZD1222 COVID-19 vaccine. This clone was found once. J lost 5 bases, V lost 2 bases, and 11 bases had no gene match. This CDR3 is 17 amino acids long. CDR1 is LNHDA and CDR2 is SQIVND in the germline V gene (reference sequence). Data came from immunoSEQ multiplex PCR; TCRdb stores just in-frame clones and leaves some out. The sample yields 90,000 to 130,000 clones, approximately 83% seen once. The chain combines TRBV19 with TRBJ2-2; 7 bases map to TRBD1. This receptor was identified in an adult in good health. The sequences come from peripheral blood, collected on day 0 of AZD1222 vaccination. CDR3 amino acids: CASSIRGQGDSTGELFF. The CDR3 DNA reads TGTGCCAGTAGTATAAGAGGTCAAGGGGACAGTACCGGGGAGCTGTTTTTT.